This note documents a single TCR beta chain sequence. The antigen is not known. This sample was included in a study of cytomegalovirus exposure and HLA in healthy donors. Study-level background: The study's early data release held about 77 million unique TCRs from HLA-typed donors. Study-level results: The productive fraction for most TCR beta V segments was about 87% or about 30% in an earlier analysis. A reported reduction in N-insertions relative to the roughly 710-donor mean was seen in an Asian-associated ancestry cluster in a later analysis.

Both 60 Vbeta primers and 13 Jbeta primers went into the PCR. Authors' data handling: Unique TCR beta chains totaled 65 million to 95 million in a later count, with approximately 11 million of them shared. Some clones are missing from TCRdb's copy, which holds only in-frame ones; the method was immunoSEQ multiplex PCR. The DNA gave D and trimming, while V, J and clone size come from that table. The sample carries over 100,000 clones, about 80% recorded once. Trimming pared 5 bases from V and 2 bases from J, leaving 11 bases between. The CDR3 is 14 amino acids. CDR1 and CDR2 from the germline V gene are MNHNS and SASEGT.

Sequencing was carried out using PBMCs. The clonotype comes from a human donor in good health. This chain links TRBV6-1 with TRBJ2-3; possible D gene TRBD2, 5 bases. DNA for the CDR3: TGTGCCAGCAGTACAGCGGACTTCACAGATACGCAGTATTTT. It encodes CASSTADFTDTQYF.